This T cell receptor beta chain was captured by sequencing in a study of T cells after posttransplantation cyclophosphamide. Overall study results and limits: Recipient CMV seropositivity and CMV reactivation strongly tracked TRB clonality.

Clones were sequenced by immunoSEQ multiplex PCR, and TCRdb holds only the in-frame ones, with some missing. The data show about 3,800 clones, 80% to 85% seen once. Busulfan-fludarabine conditioning, marrow transplant, and cyclophosphamide on days +3 and +4 were administered. CDR1 is MNHEY and CDR2 is SVGAGI in the germline V gene. V trimming: 0 bases; J trimming: 4 bases; junction bases outside the gene matches: 6. The CDR3 covers 16 residues. Concerning this clone: Antigen: not known.

Sequenced material: PBMCs, taken after an allogeneic stem cell transplant with post-transplant cyclophosphamide. The clonotype was recovered from a female patient aged 50 to 60 who received an allogeneic stem cell transplant from a related donor, was CMV-positive, and had no GVHD. These T cells may partly come from the graft donor. The rearrangement joins TRBV6-5 to TRBJ2-7; 10 nucleotides line up with TRBD2. CDR3 DNA: TGTGCCAGCAGTTACTCAAGCGGGAGGGCCATTTACGAGCAGTACTTC. It is translated as CASSYSSGRAIYEQYF.